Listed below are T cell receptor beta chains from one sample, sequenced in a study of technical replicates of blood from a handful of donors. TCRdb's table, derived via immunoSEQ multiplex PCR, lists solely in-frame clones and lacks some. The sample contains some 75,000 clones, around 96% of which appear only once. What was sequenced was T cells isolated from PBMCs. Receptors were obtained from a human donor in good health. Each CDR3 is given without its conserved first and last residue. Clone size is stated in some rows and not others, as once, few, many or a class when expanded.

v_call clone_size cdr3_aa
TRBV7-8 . ASSLVMAGSSYNEQF
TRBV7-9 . ASSLAGGFSDTQY
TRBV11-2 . ASSLVRDGYT
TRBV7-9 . ASSLEVAGLRSQH
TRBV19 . ASSIDGAGSQPQH
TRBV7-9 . ASSYPPGEGLTDTQY
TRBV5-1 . ASRLPRGGSSTDTQY
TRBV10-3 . AIRGDRSQPQH
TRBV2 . ASSEQSRFEAF
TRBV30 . AWSPGWTGELF
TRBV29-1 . SVEDPSGDGYT
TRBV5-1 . ASSSGRNEQF
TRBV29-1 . SEKTGGTEAF
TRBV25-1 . ASSESYGSSYNEQF
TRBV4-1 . ASSLPGLAGEYEQY
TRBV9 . ASSVRGTGDYEQY
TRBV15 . ATSRVGTGSRNTEAF
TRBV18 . ASSPTGTYGYT
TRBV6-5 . ASSRTGHGYT
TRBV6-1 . ASRPRTASGYT
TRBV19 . ASSHPTGYEQY
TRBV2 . ASEIYSSYSNQPQH
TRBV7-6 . ASSPEGGRTQY
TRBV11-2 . ASSPGSTGQSNQPQH
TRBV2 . AASGRSYYNEQF
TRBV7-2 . ASSLSSGVETQY
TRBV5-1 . ASSLGGNNQPQH
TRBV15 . ATSSPLEAPQAGELF
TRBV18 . ASSPVPGEDTEAF
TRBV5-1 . ASSFPSGRLSYEQY
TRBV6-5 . ASSAQGNTEAF
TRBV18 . ASSLATEYEQY
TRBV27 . ASSPTRPGSEQY
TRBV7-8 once ASSPRDRAWDTEAF
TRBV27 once ASSQDSSNEQF
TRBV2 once ASSDIPQGINEKLF
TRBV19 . ASSIDLGALNTEAF
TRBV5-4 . ASIPGGSGARTQY
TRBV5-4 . ASSLVREQETQY
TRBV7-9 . ASSFQTSGETQY
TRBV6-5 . ASSYSTGFSEQY
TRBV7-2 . ASSLTIRDRRNYT
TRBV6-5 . ASSYERYYGYT
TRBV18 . ASSPSQAAEQF
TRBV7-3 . ASSPRQDKNTEAF
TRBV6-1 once ASSPGLRSYEQY
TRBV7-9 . ASSLAGLVYEQY
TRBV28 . ASSFRDRAVYEQY
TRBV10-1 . ASRRTANTEAF
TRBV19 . ASSIEWGQQRENQYEQY
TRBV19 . AAAGGYNEQF
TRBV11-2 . ASSFGRNTEAF
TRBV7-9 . ALETGDTEAF
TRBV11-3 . ASSLSGTTSTDTQY
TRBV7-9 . ASSLRGSRSYEQY
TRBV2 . ASSEASGSGEQF
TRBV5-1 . ASSLGGSVSSYNEQF
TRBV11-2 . ASSSGAHNYGYT
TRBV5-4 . ASSSPRGGDGYT
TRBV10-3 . AISYEGLGTEAF